The subject of this entry is one TCR beta chain. Its specificity is not known. V was pared by 10 bases and J by 2 bases, with 10 bases between. The CDR3 runs 12 residues. Germline lookup yields CDR1 ENHRY and CDR2 SYGVKD. This sample is drawn from a study of spatial heterogeneity in lung cancer. For the study at large: Within tumor regions, the number of TCR transcripts tracked closely with a T cell module score obtained from matched bulk RNA-seq.

The time point is: sample taken at primary tumor resection. Researchers sequenced whole RNA taken from tumor, nontumor lung or frozen PBMC without sorting. Notes on the study in general: The study found that expanded intratumoral alpha and beta TCR counts tracked tumor mutation counts.

A distinct unique molecular identifier was carried by each TCR cDNA molecule. TCRdb used MiXCR to reprocess the 5' RACE reads, holding one entry per CDR3 protein. This sample has approximately 6,900 distinct CDR3 sequences, with about 12% found just once. This receptor was obtained from a male donor with early-stage non-small cell lung cancer. The rearrangement links TRBV10-3 to TRBJ2-3; tentatively, D is TRBD2 (5 bases). The material sequenced was lung tumor tissue, taken at surgery. CDR3 in amino acids: CATLDSTDTQYF. For the CDR3, the DNA is TGTGCCACCCTGGACTCCACAGATACGCAGTATTTT.